This T cell receptor beta chain was identified during a study of T cells in Graves' hyperthyroidism and ophthalmopathy. Study-level points and caveats: The model made its ophthalmopathy prediction, and onset followed a median 6.5 months later. In simple terms, a model built on 13 V-J features told ophthalmopathy apart from stable hyperthyroidism.

Based on clinical symptoms, serum thyroxine and TRAb, thyroid ultrasound and orbital computed tomography, diagnoses were reached. This CDR3 spans 13 amino acids. V was shortened by 6 bases and J by 2 bases, with 10 bases between the two germline ends. Per germline, CDR1 SGHAT and CDR2 FQDESV (reference sequence). This clonotype appeared many times. As yet, its antigen is unknown. The source material, RNA transcripts, was used to amplify TCR beta CDR3 regions. HTBI primers drove first-round RT-PCR of the TCR CDR3. One entry per CDR3 protein, called by TCRdb with MiXCR from the multiplex PCR reads. The sample consists of about 260,000 distinct CDR3 sequences, around 25% of them appearing once.

This clonotype originated in a man between 40 and 49 years old with Graves' hyperthyroidism that later progressed to Graves' ophthalmopathy. Sequencing used blood. The chain couples TRBV11-1 to TRBJ1-1; D gene unclear. CDR3 loop: CASSLQINTEAFF. The CDR3 region has the DNA TGTGCCAGCAGTTTACAGATAAACACTGAAGCTTTCTTT.